These 32 T cell receptor beta chains originate from one sample sequenced in a study of beta chain features in type 1 diabetes (dated by TCRdb to the late 2010s). Receptors were amplified or captured by the immunoSEQ multiplex PCR assay. The entire isolated RNA was reverse transcribed using the High Capacity cDNA Reverse Transcription Kit, and thus expressed TCRB transcripts were sequenced. TCRdb holds this immuneACCESS table with in-frame rearrangements only. Some clones are missing; in checked studies, unresolved V genes explain under half, and the rest has no known cause. Present in this sample are 450,000 or so clones, about an eighth of which were seen just once. The ten largest clones capture 0.046% of the sample. Material: naive CD4+ T cells from blood. Taken with the paper, the label for cell subset or site translates to: true naive CD4+ T cells. Source of these receptors: a woman between 18 and 29 years old in good health.

V is TRBV29-1 and J is TRBJ1-2, with D perhaps matching TRBD1 (6 bases). CDR1 and CDR2 (germline): SQVTM, ANQGSEA. The CDR3 runs 13 residues. The germline V and J ends were trimmed by 3 bases and 5 bases, with 13 bases remaining between them. The CDR3 DNA reads as TGCAGCGTTGACACACAGGGCGTTTATGGCTACACCTTC. It is translated as CSVDTQGVYGYTF.

This clone was seen only a few times. The J gene is TRBJ1-5, the V gene TRBV29-1; 7 nucleotides match TRBD1. The CDR3 contains 14 residues. With 6 bases clipped from V and 4 bases from J, the junction kept 9 bases outside the gene matches. Germline V CDR1 and CDR2: SQVTM, ANQGSEA. CDR3 loop: CSVKQGMGNQPQHF. In DNA, the CDR3 is TGCAGCGTCAAACAGGGGATGGGGAATCAGCCCCAGCATTTT.

This clone was found a few times. The chain uses TRBV14 and TRBJ2-2; TRBD1 agrees at 7 bases. Germline values: CDR1 SGHDN, CDR2 FVKESK. Trimming took 1 base from V and 6 from J; bases not matched to a gene: 11. The CDR3 loop spans 17 amino acids. CDR3 residues: CASSQGLTNRGAGELFF. The CDR3 coding sequence is TGTGCCAGCAGCCAAGGCCTTACTAACAGGGGTGCCGGGGAGCTGTTTTTT.

The chain employs TRBV7-2 and TRBJ2-5, with 8 bases that match TRBD1. Germline V gene data show CDR1 as SGHTA and CDR2 as FQGNSA. V trimming: 1 base; J trimming: 0 bases; junction bases outside the gene matches: 1. The CDR3 is made up of 15 amino acids. CDR3 protein: CASSLGDRYQETQYF. The CDR3 region has the DNA TGTGCCAGCAGCTTAGGGGACAGGTACCAAGAGACCCAGTACTTC.

This chain links TRBV10-3 with TRBJ1-1, with a weak D call TRBD1 (6 bases). Germline lookup yields CDR1 ENHRY and CDR2 SYGVKD. The CDR3 covers 14 residues. V was pared by 6 bases and J by 5 bases, with 16 bases between. The CDR3, as DNA: TGTGCCATCAGCGAACAGGGTGGAAAAACTGAAGCTTTCTTT. Translating gives CAISEQGGKTEAFF.

The chain is built from TRBV21-1 and TRBJ2-1. TRBV21-1 has pseudogene status. The CDR3 contains 15 residues. The CDR3 sequence: CASSKEEGPCDEQFF. CDR3 sequence (DNA): TGTGCCAGCAGCAAAGAAGAGGGGCCTTGCGATGAGCAGTTCTTC.

The genes are TRBV5-1 and TRBJ1-5; TRBD1 is a possible D gene (6 bases). CDR3 length: 15 residues. Per the germline V gene, CDR1 is SGHRS and CDR2 is YFSETQ. Trimming shortened V by 0 bases and J by 9 bases, and 16 bases separated the two germline ends. The CDR3, as DNA: TGCGCCAGCAGCTTGGTTCCGGCAGGGGATATGCCCCAGCATTTT. Its translation: CASSLVPAGDMPQHF.

This clone was counted a few times. This chain uses TRBV2 with TRBJ2-7; D is perhaps TRBD2 (5 bases). The CDR3 contains 15 residues. CDR1 and CDR2 from the germline V gene are SNHLY and FYNNEI. Trimming left V 8 bases short and J 7 bases short, with 24 bases between. The CDR3 sequence: CASLRGPFPSGEQYV. CDR3 sequence (DNA): TGTGCCAGCCTCCGTGGGCCATTCCCCTCGGGGGAGCAGTACGTC.

This clone has more than one count but fewer than ten. CDR3 sequence: CAWRGAGNYGYTF. The CDR3 DNA sequence: TGTGCCTGGAGGGGGGCCGGGAACTATGGCTACACCTTC. The chain is built from TRBV30 and TRBJ1-2; the D gene is possibly TRBD1 (6 bases). The CDR3 is 13 amino acids. V gave up 3 bases and J gave up 2 bases, with 10 bases separating them. Germline CDR1 and CDR2: GTSNPN and SVGIG (reference sequence). The complete variable domain, with remaining parts taken from reference TRBV30 and TRBJ1-2, reads SQTIHQWPATLVQPVGSPLSLECTVEGTSNPNLYWYRQAAGRGLQLLFYSVGIGQISSEVPQNLSASRPQDRQFILSSKKLLLSDSGFYLCAWRGAGNYGYTFGSGTRLTVV.

The gene calls are TRBV5-6 and TRBJ1-2; 8 bases fit TRBD1. The V gene's germline CDR1 is SGHDT and CDR2 YYEEEE. The V segment lost 4 bases and the J segment 4 bases; nucleotides outside the gene matches: 3. This CDR3 comprises 13 residues. CDR3 in DNA: TGTGCCAGCAGCAACGGACAGGGCTATGGCTACACCTTC. Amino acid sequence: CASSNGQGYGYTF.

This clone was counted a few times. CDR3 DNA sequence: TGTGCCAGCAGCCACCTGGGACTAGCGGGCACAGATACGCAGTATTTT. The encoded protein is CASSHLGLAGTDTQYF. This chain uses TRBV4-2 with TRBJ2-3, with TRBD2 matching 11 bases. The CDR3 has 16 residues. The V gene end was trimmed by 3 bases and the J gene end by 1 base; junction bases not matched to a gene: 3. Germline assignment: CDR1 LGHNA and CDR2 YNFKEQ.

V usage is TRBV5-1 and J usage is TRBJ2-5; D is possibly TRBD1 or TRBD2 (5 bases each). Germline assignment: CDR1 SGHRS and CDR2 YFSETQ. Trimming left V 4 bases short and J 5 bases short, with 18 bases between. There are 15 residues in the CDR3. The CDR3 is CASSPRGGEPETQYF. The CDR3 coding sequence is TGCGCCAGCAGCCCTCGGGGCGGAGAACCGGAGACCCAGTACTTC. The whole variable domain, remainder taken from reference TRBV5-1 and TRBJ2-5, is KAGVTQTPRYLIKTRGQQVTLSCSPISGHRSVSWYQQTPGQGLQFLFEYFSETQRNKGNFPGRFSGRQFSNSRSEMNVSTLELGDSALYLCASSPRGGEPETQYFGPGTRLLVL.

This clone was found a few times. CDR3 nucleotide sequence: TGTGCCAGTAGTGATGACTGGTCCAATGAGCAGTTCTTC. Protein sequence: CASSDDWSNEQFF. This sequence joins TRBV19 and TRBJ2-1; D gene uncertain. The CDR3 has 13 amino acids. Germline CDR1 and CDR2: LNHDA and SQIVND (reference sequence). Trimming took off 5 bases at V and 6 bases at J, with 11 bases between the two ends.

The CDR3 region has the DNA TGTGCCAGCAGTAAGCTAGCGGGAGCCTACAATGAGCAGTTCTTC. It codes for CASSKLAGAYNEQFF. The chain couples TRBV2 to TRBJ2-1, with 10 bases fitting TRBD2. In germline, CDR1 is SNHLY, CDR2 FYNNEI. The CDR3 extends over 15 amino acids. After removal of 5 bases from V and 2 bases from J, the junction contained 3 bases not matched to a gene.

This clone occurred a few times. The chain uses TRBV9 and TRBJ1-1; 8 bases fit TRBD1. CDR1 and CDR2 (germline): SGDLS, YYNGEE. The junction had 17 bases not matched to a gene; V was cut back by 0 bases and J by 7 bases. The CDR3 length is 18 residues. The CDR3 loop reads CASSVGHGNRGSYDEAFF. As DNA, the CDR3 is TGTGCCAGCAGCGTAGGACACGGAAACAGGGGGTCTTACGATGAAGCTTTCTTT.

This clone came up a few times. The chain recombines TRBV7-9 with TRBJ2-7, with a weak D call TRBD2 (7 bases). The CDR3 is 15 residues long. Germline values: CDR1 SEHNR, CDR2 FQNEAQ (reference sequence). The V end lost 5 bases, the J end lost 1 base, and 15 bases lay between the germline ends. The CDR3 region has the DNA TGTGCCAGCAGCCCCGGGGGCGGGAGATCCTACGAGCAGTACTTC. This translates into CASSPGGGRSYEQYF.

The rearrangement joins TRBV4-1 to TRBJ2-2; D might be TRBD2 (5 bases). The CDR3 extends over 15 amino acids. With 2 bases removed from V and 1 base from J, the gap between germline ends came to 8 bases. Germline V gives CDR1 MGHRA, CDR2 YSYEKL. The CDR3 loop is CASSQPGKNTGELFF. The CDR3 DNA reads TGCGCCAGCAGCCAACCGGGGAAGAACACCGGGGAGCTGTTTTTT.

The chain joins TRBV19 to TRBJ1-2; 8 nucleotides match TRBD1. Germline V lookup: CDR1 LNHDA, CDR2 SQIVND (reference sequence). The trim removed 4 bases at V and 7 bases at J, leaving 11 bases unmatched. This CDR3 contains 15 residues. The CDR3 DNA is TGTGCCAGTAGTAATCTGGACAGGGAGTTCGGTGGCTACACCTTC. It codes for CASSNLDREFGGYTF.

The chain combines TRBV19 with TRBJ2-7; possible D gene TRBD2, 6 bases. Germline V gene sequence: CDR1 LNHDA, CDR2 SQIVND (reference sequence). The V and J ends lost 6 bases and 1 base respectively, with 13 bases between them. The CDR3 totals 14 residues. The CDR3 loop is CASRDTSSSYEQYV. The CDR3 bases are TGTGCCAGTAGAGACACTAGCTCGTCCTACGAGCAGTACGTC.

This clone showed up just a few times. The rearrangement uses TRBV7-9 and TRBJ2-3, with 8 bases aligning to TRBD2. The CDR3 totals 17 residues. The ends lost 5 bases at V and 1 base at J; junction bases unmatched: 11. Germline assignment: CDR1 SEHNR and CDR2 FQNEAQ (reference sequence). This CDR3 reads CASSTGLAQPGTDTQYF. The CDR3 nucleotides are TGTGCCAGCAGCACCGGACTAGCTCAGCCTGGCACAGATACGCAGTATTTT.

V and J are TRBV18 and TRBJ2-1, with a weak D call TRBD2 (5 bases). V lost 0 bases, J lost 4 bases, and 13 bases lay in between. There are 16 residues in the CDR3. The germline V gene encodes CDR1 KGHSH and CDR2 LQKENI. The CDR3 DNA reads TGTGCCAGCTCACCACCAGGGAGTCTGGTGTACAATGAGCAGTTCTTC. As protein: CASSPPGSLVYNEQFF.

In its sample, this clone was seen a few times. The rearrangement uses TRBV4-3 and TRBJ2-3; 9 bases are a match to TRBD2. The CDR3 totals 15 residues. From germline, CDR1 is LGHNA and CDR2 YSLEER. V lost 1 base and J lost 5; bases outside the gene matches: 4. The CDR3 bases are TGCGCCAGCAGCCAAGGGCTAGCGGGGCAAGATACGCAGTATTTT. This codes for CASSQGLAGQDTQYF.

Concerning this clone itself: Other DNA sequences from this sample encode an identical CDR3 as well. The chain has TRBV7-2 and TRBJ2-7, with D unclear. CDR3 size: 11 residues. Germline V gene lookup returns CDR1 SGHTA and CDR2 FQGNSA. Trimming took off 4 bases at V and 3 bases at J, with 4 bases between the two ends. The CDR3 is CASSSYYEQYF. The CDR3 DNA reads TGTGCCAGCAGCTCCTACTACGAGCAGTACTTC.

This clone was picked up a small number of times. The chain carries TRBV7-3 and TRBJ2-7; D may match TRBD1 or TRBD2 (5 bases each). CDR3 length: 12 residues. Trimming removed 8 bases at V and 2 bases at J, with 10 bases between. Germline CDR1 is SGHTA and CDR2 is FQGTGA. CDR3 residues: CASSPGPYEQYF. CDR3 DNA sequence: TGTGCCAGCTCTCCGGGACCCTACGAGCAGTACTTC.

This clone was counted only a few times. The CDR3, as DNA: TGTGCCAGCAGCGTAGGACAGTCGAACTATGGCTACACCTTC. This gives the protein CASSVGQSNYGYTF. The chain joins TRBV9 to TRBJ1-2; D perhaps matches TRBD1 (5 bases). Germline-derived CDR1 and CDR2 are SGDLS and YYNGEE. V was trimmed by 0 bases and J by 2 bases, leaving 8 bases between them. The CDR3 loop spans 14 amino acids.

This clone occurred a few times. The J gene is TRBJ2-6, the V gene TRBV7-2; D remains unclear. The germline V gene encodes CDR1 SGHTA and CDR2 FQGNSA. The V end lost 5 bases, the J end lost 0 bases, and 5 bases lay between the germline ends. The CDR3 is 14 residues long. The chain's CDR3 is CASSRLSGANVLTF. In DNA form, the CDR3 reads TGTGCCAGCAGCCGCCTCTCTGGGGCCAACGTCCTGACTTTC.

This clone was observed a handful of times. The chain links TRBV6-5 to TRBJ2-7; TRBD2 aligns across 7 bases. Trimming cost V 0 bases and J 2 bases; bases outside gene matches: 1. Per germline, CDR1 MNHEY and CDR2 SVGAGI. The length of the CDR3 is 14 residues. The CDR3 loop reads CASSYSAGAYEQYF. In DNA, the CDR3 is TGTGCCAGCAGTTACTCGGCGGGGGCCTACGAGCAGTACTTC.

V and J are TRBV2 and TRBJ2-1; 7 bases map to TRBD1. V trimming: 7 bases; J trimming: 0 bases; junction bases outside the gene matches: 6. Germline V gene sequence: CDR1 SNHLY, CDR2 FYNNEI. The length of the CDR3 is 15 residues. The chain's CDR3 is CASKGDRVSYNEQFF. In DNA form, the CDR3 reads TGTGCCAGCAAGGGTGACAGGGTCTCCTACAATGAGCAGTTCTTC.

A few counts support this clone. V gene TRBV4-1 combines with J gene TRBJ2-1; perhaps TRBD2 as D (5 bases). Trimming took 1 base from V and 6 from J, leaving 13 bases between them. Germline CDR1 is MGHRA and CDR2 is YSYEKL. The CDR3 has 15 residues. The CDR3 sequence is CASSQVSTLANEQFF. CDR3 DNA sequence: TGCGCCAGCAGCCAAGTAAGCACTCTAGCCAATGAGCAGTTCTTC.

This chain connects TRBV25-1 to TRBJ2-2, with 11 bases lining up with TRBD1. The ends lost 6 bases at V and 2 bases at J; junction bases unmatched: 2. This CDR3 contains 15 residues. The germline V gene encodes CDR1 MGHDK and CDR2 SYGVNS. The CDR3 here is CASRGQGGNTGELFF. DNA for the CDR3: TGTGCCAGCAGGGGACAGGGGGGAAACACCGGGGAGCTGTTTTTT.

This clone was counted only a few times. This chain connects TRBV2 to TRBJ1-6; D perhaps matches TRBD1 (6 bases). There are 14 residues in the CDR3. Germline loops: CDR1 SNHLY, CDR2 FYNNEI. V was trimmed by 6 bases and J by 5 bases, leaving 11 bases between them. The CDR3 DNA sequence: TGTGCCAGCAGAGCTACAGGGAATAATTCACCCCTCCACTTT. Translated: CASRATGNNSPLHF.

The chain joins TRBV9 to TRBJ2-6; no clear D gene. This CDR3 region has 18 residues. The germline gives CDR1 SGDLS, CDR2 YYNGEE. The V end was cut by 0 bases, the J end by 0 bases, with 13 bases between. CDR3 amino acids: CASSVGGYVGSGANVLTF. The CDR3 region has the DNA TGTGCCAGCAGCGTAGGGGGTTACGTTGGCTCTGGGGCCAACGTCCTGACTTTC.